This T cell receptor (beta chain) was recorded in a study of cytomegalovirus exposure and HLA in healthy donors. The PCR had 60 Vbeta and 13 Jbeta primers. The repertoire was sequenced with immunoSEQ multiplex PCR; TCRdb's copy has only in-frame clones and lacks some. The sample shows roughly 130,000 clones, about 8.5% of them seen only once. The CDR3 runs to 13 residues. Material for sequencing was PBMCs. The V and J genes are TRBV21-1 and TRBJ1-3. TRBV21-1 is assigned pseudogene status. The receptor was isolated from a man aged 40-49 years in good health and CMV-seronegative. This CDR3 is CASSKRWGNTIYF. The CDR3 bases are TGTGCCAGCAGCAAACGGTGGGGAAACACCATATATTTT.